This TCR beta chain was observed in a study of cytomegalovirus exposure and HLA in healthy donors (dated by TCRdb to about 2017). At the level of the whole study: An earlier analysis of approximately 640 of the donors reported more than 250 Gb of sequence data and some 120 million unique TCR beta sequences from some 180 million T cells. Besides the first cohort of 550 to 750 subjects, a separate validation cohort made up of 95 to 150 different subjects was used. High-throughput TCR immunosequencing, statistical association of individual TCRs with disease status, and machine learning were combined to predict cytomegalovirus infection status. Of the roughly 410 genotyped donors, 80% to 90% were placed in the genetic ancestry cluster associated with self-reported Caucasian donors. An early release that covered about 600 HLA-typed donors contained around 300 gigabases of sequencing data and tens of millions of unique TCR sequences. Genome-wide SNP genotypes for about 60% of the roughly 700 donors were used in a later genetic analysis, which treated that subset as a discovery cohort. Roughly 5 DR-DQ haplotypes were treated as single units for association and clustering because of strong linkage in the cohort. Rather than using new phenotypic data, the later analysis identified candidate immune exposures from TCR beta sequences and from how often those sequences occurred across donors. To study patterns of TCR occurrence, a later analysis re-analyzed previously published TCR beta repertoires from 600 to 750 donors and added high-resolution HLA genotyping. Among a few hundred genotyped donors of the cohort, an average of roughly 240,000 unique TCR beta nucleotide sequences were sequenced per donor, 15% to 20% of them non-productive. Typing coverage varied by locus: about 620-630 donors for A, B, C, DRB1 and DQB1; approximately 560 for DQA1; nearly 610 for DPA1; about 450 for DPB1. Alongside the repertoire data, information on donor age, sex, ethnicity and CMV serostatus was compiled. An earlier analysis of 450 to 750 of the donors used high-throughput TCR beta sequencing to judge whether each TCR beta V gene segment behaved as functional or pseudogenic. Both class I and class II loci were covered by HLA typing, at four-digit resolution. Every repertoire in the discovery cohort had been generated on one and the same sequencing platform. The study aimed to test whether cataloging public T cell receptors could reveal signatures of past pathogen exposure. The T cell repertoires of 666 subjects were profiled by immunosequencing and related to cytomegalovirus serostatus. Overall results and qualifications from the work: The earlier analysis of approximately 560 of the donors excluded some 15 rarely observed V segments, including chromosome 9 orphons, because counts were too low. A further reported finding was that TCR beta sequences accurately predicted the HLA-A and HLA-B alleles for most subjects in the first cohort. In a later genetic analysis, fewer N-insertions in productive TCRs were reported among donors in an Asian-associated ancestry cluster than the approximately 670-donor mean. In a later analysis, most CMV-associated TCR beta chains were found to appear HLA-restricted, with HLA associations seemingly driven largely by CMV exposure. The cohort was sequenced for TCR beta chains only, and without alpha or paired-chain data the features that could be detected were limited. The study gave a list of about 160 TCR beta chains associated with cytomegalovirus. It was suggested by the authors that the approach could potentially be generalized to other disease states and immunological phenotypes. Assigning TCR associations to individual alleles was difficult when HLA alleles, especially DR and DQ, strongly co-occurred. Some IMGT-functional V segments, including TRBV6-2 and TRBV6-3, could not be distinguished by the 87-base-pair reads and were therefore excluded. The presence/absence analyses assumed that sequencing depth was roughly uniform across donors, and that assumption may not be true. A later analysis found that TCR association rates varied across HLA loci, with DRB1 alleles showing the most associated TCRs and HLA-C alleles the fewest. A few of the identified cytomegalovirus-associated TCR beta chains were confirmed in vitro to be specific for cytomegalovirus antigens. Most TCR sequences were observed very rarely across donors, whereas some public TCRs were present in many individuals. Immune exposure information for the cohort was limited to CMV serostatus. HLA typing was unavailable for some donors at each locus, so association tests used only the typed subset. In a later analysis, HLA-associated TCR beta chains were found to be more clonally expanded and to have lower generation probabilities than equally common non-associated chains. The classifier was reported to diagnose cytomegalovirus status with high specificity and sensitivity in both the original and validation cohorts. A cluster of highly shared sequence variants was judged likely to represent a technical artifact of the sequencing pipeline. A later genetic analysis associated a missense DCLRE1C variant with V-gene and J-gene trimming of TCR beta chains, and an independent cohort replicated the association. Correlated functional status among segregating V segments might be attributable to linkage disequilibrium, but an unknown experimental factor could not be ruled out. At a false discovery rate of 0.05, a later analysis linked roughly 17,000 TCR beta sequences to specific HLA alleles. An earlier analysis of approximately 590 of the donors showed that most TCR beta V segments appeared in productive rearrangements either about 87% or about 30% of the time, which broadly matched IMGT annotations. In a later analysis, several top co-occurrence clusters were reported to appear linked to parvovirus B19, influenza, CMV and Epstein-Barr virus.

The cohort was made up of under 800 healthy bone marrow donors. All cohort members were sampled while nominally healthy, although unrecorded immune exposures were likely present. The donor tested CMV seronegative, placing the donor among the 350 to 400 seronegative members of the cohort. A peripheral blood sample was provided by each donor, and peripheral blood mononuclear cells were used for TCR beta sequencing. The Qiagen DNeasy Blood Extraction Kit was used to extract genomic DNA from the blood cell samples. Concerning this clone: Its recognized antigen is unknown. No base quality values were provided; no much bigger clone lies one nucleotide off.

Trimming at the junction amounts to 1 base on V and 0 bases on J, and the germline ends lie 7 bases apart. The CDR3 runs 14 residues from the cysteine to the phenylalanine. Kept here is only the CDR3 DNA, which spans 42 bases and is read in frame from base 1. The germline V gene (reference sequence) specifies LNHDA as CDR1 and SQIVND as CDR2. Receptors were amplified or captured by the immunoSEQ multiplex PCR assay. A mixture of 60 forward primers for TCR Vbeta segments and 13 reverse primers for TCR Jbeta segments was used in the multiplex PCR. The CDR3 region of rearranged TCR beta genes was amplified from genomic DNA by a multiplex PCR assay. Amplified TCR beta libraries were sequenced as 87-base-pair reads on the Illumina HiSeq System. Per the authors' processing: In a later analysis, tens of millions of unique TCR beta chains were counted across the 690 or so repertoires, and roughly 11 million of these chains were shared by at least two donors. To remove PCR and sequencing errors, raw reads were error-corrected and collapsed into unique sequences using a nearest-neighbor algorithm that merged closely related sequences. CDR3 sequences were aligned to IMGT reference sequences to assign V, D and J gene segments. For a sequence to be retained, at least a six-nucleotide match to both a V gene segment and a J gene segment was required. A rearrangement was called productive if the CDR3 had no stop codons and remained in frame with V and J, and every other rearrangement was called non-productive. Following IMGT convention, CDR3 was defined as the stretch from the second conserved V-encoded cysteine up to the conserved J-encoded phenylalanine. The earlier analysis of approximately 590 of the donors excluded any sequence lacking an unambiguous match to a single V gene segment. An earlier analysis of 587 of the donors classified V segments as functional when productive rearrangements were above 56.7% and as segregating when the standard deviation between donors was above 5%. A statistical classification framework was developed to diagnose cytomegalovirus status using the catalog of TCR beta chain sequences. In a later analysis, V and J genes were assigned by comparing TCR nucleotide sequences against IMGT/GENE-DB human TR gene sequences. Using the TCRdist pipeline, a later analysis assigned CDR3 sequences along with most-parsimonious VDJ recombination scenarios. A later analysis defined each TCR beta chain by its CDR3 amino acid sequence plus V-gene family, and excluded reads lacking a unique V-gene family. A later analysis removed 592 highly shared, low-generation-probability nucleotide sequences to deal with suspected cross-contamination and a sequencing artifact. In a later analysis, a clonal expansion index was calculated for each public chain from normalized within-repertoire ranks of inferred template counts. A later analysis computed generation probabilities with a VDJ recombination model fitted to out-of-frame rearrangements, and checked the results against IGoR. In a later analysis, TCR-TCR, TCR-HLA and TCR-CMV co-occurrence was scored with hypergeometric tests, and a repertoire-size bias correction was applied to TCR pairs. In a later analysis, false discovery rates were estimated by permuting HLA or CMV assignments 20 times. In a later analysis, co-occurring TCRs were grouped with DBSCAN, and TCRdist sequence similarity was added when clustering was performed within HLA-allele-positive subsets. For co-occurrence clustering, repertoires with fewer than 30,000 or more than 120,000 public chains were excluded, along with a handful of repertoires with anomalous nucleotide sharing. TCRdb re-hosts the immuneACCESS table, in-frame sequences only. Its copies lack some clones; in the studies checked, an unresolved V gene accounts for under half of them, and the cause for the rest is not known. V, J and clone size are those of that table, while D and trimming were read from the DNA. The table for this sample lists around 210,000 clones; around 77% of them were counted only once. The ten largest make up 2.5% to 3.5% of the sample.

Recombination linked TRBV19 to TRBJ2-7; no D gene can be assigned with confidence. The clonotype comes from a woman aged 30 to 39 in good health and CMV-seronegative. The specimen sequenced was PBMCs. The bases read TGTGCCAGTAGTATAGTGGGCAGCTCCTACGAGCAGTACTTC. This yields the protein CASSIVGSSYEQYF.